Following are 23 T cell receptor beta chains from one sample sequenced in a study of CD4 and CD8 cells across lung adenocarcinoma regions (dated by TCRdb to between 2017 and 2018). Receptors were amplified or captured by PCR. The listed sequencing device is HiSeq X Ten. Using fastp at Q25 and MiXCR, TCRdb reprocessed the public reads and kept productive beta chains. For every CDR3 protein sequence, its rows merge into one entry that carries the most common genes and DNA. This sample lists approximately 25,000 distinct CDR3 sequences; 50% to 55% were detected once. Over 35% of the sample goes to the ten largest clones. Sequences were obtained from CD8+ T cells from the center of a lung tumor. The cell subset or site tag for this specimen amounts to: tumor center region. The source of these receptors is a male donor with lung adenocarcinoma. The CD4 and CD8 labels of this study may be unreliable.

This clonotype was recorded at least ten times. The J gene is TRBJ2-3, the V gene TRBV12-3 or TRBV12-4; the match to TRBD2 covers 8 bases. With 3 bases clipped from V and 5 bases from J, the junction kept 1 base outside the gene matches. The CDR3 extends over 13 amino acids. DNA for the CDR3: TGTGCCAGCAGTTTGGCGGGAGGAGATACGCAGTATTTT. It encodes CASSLAGGDTQYF.

CDR3 amino acids: CASKIEAHSYEQYF. CDR3 DNA sequence: TGTGCCAGCAAGATAGAAGCACACTCCTACGAGCAGTACTTC. The chain uses TRBV6-1 and TRBJ2-5, with unresolved D. The last part of the DNA fits TRBJ2-7 better; the J call may be wrong. Germline values: CDR1 MNHNS, CDR2 SASEGT. The CDR3 covers 14 residues.

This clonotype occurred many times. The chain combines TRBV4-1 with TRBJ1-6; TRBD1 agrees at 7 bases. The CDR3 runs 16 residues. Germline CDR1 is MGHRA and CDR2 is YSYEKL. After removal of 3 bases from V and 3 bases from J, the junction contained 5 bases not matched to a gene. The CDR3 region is CASSHGGTDYNSPLHF. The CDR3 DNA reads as TGCGCCAGCAGCCATGGGGGGACAGACTATAATTCACCCCTCCACTTT.

As DNA, the CDR3 is TGTGCCAGCAGTGAAAAGGCGGGCGGGGGGGGCTGGTCCAAAGACACTCAGTACTTC. Its translation: CASSEKAGGGGWSKDTQYF. This sequence joins TRBV6-1 and TRBJ2-4, with 9 bases fitting TRBD2. Germline V gene sequence: CDR1 MNHNS, CDR2 SASEGT. This CDR3 comprises 19 residues. V lost 2 bases, J lost 12 bases, and 23 bases stayed unmatched.

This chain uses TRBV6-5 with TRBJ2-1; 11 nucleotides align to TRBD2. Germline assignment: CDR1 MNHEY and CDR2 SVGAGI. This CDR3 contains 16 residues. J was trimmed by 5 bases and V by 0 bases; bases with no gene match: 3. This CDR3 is CASSYSSGGADNEQFF. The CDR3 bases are TGTGCCAGCAGTTACTCTAGCGGGGGGGCGGACAATGAGCAGTTCTTC.

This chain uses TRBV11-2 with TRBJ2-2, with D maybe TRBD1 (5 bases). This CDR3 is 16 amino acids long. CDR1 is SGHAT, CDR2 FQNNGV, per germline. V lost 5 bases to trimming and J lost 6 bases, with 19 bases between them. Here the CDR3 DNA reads TGTGCCAGCAGCCATGGCCGGTCAGGGTGGGCCGGGGAGCTGTTTTTT. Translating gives CASSHGRSGWAGELFF.

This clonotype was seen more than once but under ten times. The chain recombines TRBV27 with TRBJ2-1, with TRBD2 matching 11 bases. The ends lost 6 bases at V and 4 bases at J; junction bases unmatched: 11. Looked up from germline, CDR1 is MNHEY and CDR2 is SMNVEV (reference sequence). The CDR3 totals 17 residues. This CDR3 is CASRHIAGGPRYNEQFF. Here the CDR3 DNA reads TGTGCCAGCAGACACATAGCGGGAGGGCCAAGATACAATGAGCAGTTCTTC.

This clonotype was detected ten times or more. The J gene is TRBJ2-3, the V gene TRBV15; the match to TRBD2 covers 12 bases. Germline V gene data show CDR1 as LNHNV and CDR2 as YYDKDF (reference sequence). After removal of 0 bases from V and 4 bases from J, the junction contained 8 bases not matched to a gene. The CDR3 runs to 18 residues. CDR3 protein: CATSRDFLAGGPADTQYF. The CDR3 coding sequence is TGTGCCACCAGCAGAGATTTTCTAGCGGGAGGGCCTGCAGATACGCAGTATTTT.

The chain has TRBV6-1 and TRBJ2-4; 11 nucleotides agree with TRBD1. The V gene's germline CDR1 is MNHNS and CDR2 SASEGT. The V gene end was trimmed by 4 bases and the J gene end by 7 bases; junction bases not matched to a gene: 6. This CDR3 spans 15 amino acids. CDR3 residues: CASSARTGGTNIQYF. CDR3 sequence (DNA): TGTGCCAGCAGTGCCCGGACAGGGGGCACGAACATTCAGTACTTC.

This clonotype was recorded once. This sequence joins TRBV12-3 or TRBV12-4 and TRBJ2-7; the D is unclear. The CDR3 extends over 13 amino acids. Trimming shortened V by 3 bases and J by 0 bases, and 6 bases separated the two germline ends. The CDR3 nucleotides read TGTGCCAGCAGTTTTCTTAGCTCCTACGAGCAGTACTTC. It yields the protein CASSFLSSYEQYF.

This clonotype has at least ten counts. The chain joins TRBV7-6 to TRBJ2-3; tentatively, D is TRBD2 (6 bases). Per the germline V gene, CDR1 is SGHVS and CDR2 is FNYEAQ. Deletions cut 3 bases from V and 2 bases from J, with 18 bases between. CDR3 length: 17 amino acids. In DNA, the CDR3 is TGTGCCAGCAGCTTTACCACGGGAGTAGGGCCCACAGATACGCAGTATTTT. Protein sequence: CASSFTTGVGPTDTQYF.

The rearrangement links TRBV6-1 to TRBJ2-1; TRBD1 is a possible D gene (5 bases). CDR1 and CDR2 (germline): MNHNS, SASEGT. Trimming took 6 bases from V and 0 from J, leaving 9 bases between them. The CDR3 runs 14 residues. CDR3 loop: CASSRQSSYNEQFF. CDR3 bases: TGTGCCAGCAGCAGACAGAGCTCCTACAATGAGCAGTTCTTC.

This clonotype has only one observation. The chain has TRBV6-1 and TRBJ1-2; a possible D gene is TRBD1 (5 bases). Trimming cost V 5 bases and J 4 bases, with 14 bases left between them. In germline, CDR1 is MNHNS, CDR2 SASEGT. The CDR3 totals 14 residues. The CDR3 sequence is CASSPAGLLYGYTF. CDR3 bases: TGTGCCAGCAGTCCCGCAGGGCTCCTCTATGGCTACACCTTC.

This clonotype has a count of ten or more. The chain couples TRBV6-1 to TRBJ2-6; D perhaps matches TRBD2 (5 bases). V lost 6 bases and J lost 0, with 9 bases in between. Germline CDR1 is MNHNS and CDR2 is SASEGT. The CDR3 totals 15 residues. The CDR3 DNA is TGTGCCAGCAGCTCCAGCGGCTCTGGGGCCAACGTCCTGACTTTC. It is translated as CASSSSGSGANVLTF.

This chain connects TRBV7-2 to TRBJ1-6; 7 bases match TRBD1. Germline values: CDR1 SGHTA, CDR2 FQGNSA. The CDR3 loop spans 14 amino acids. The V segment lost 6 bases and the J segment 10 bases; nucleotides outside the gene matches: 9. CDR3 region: CASRALQGRSPLHF. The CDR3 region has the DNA TGTGCCAGCAGAGCACTACAGGGGAGGTCACCCCTCCACTTT. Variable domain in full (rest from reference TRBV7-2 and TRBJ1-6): GAGVSQSPSNKVTEKGKDVELRCDPISGHTALYWYRQSLGQGLEFLIYFQGNSAPDKSGLPSDRFSAERTGGSVSTLTIQRTQQEDSAVYLCASRALQGRSPLHFGNGTRLTVT.

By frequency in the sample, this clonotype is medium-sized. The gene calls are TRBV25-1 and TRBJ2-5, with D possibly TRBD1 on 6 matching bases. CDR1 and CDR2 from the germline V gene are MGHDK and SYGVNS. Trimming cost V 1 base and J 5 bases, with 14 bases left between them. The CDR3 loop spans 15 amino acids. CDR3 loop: CASSESLGQGETQYF. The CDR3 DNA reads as TGTGCCAGCAGTGAATCTCTAGGCCAGGGGGAGACCCAGTACTTC.

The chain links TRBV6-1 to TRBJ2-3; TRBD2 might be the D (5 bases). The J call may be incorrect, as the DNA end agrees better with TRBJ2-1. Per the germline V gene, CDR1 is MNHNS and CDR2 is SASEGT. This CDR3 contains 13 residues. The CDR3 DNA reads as TGTGCCAGCAGGAGGGTGAGAAACGATGCGCAGTTCTTC. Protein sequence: CASRRVRNDAQFF.

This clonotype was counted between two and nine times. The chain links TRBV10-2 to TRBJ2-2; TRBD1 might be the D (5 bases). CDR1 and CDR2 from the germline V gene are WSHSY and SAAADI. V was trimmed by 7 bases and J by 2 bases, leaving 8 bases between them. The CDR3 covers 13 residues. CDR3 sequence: CASKGANTGELFF. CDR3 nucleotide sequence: TGCGCCAGCAAAGGGGCTAACACCGGGGAGCTGTTTTTT.

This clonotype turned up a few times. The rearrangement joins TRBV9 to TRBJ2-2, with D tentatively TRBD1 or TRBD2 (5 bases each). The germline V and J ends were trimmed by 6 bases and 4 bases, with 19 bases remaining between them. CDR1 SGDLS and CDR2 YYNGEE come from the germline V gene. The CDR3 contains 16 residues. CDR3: CASTGAAQRGTGELFF. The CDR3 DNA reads TGTGCCAGCACTGGGGCGGCCCAACGGGGCACCGGGGAGCTGTTTTTT.

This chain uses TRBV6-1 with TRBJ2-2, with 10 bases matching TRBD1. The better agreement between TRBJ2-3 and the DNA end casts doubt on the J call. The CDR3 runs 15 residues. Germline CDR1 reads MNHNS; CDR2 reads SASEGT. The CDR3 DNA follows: TGTGCCAGCAGCGGACAGCCTGATGGGACAGGGGCGCAGTATTTT. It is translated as CASSGQPDGTGAQYF.

The CDR3: CASSTTGPAKNTQYF. The CDR3 DNA reads as TGTGCCAGCAGCACCACGGGCCCGGCCAAAAACACCCAGTACTTC. The rearrangement links TRBV6-1 to TRBJ2-4; D is undetermined. The CDR3 extends over 15 amino acids. The germline CDR1 and CDR2 sequences are MNHNS and SASEGT. Trimming left V 6 bases short and J 13 bases short, with 25 bases between.

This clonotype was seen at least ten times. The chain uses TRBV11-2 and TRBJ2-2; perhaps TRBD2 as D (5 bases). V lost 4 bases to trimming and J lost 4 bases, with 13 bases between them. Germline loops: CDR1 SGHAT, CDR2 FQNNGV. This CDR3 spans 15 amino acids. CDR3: CASSSSARGTGELFF. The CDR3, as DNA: TGTGCCAGCAGCTCGAGCGCCCGGGGCACCGGGGAGCTGTTTTTT.

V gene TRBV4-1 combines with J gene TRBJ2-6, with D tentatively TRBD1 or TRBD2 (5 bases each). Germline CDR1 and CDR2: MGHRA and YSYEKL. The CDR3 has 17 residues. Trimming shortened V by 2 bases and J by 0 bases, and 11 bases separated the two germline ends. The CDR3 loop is CASSQTGTTSGANVLTF. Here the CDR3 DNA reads TGCGCCAGCAGCCAAACCGGGACGACCTCTGGGGCCAACGTCCTGACTTTC.